What follows are 6 T cell receptor beta chains derived from one specimen sequenced in a study of Tregs in tolerant kidney transplant recipients. What these receptors recognize is not known. Produced via immunoSEQ multiplex PCR; TCRdb's table is partial and in-frame only. In the table there are roughly 8,300 clones, about 35% of which are singletons. CFSE-labeled recipient PBMCs were cultured 6 days with irradiated graft donor PBMCs, then FACS-sorted. The material was CD8+ T cells from blood cultured with allogeneic cells, obtained before the transplant. The receptors derive from a human patient who received a combined kidney and bone marrow transplant.

The V gene is TRBV4-1, the J gene TRBJ1-5, with D perhaps matching TRBD1 (5 bases). This CDR3 contains 15 residues. Germline loops: CDR1 MGHRA, CDR2 YSYEKL. V shed 4 bases and J shed 6 bases, with 16 bases lying between them. The CDR3 DNA reads TGCGCCAGCAGCCGTGGGGGGGGTAAGGGTCAGCCCCAGCATTTT. This gives the protein CASSRGGGKGQPQHF.

This chain uses TRBV29-1 with TRBJ2-2, with 7 bases fitting TRBD1. This CDR3 contains 13 residues. Trimming removed 4 bases from V and 2 bases from J; junction bases left unmatched: 1. Germline-derived CDR1 and CDR2 are SQVTM and ANQGSEA. CDR3 amino acids: CSVVGGNTGELFF. The CDR3 nucleotides read TGCAGCGTTGTAGGGGGCAACACCGGGGAGCTGTTTTTT.

This clone is medium-sized by share. This chain's CDR3 is CASSPIRTGGFDEQYF. CDR3 in DNA: TGTGCCAGCAGTCCCATAAGGACAGGGGGCTTCGACGAGCAGTACTTC. The chain couples TRBV27 to TRBJ2-7; TRBD1 agrees at 11 bases. In germline, CDR1 is MNHEY, CDR2 SMNVEV (reference sequence). J lost 5 bases, V lost 5 bases, and 11 bases had no gene match. This CDR3 contains 16 residues.

This clone has only a few counts. The genes are TRBV4-1 and TRBJ2-1, with TRBD1 identical over 10 bases. Unmatched junction bases numbered 3, after V lost 3 bases and J lost 4 bases. In germline, CDR1 is MGHRA, CDR2 YSYEKL. The CDR3 loop spans 15 amino acids. The CDR3 is CASSQTGGIYNEQFF. CDR3 sequence (DNA): TGCGCCAGCAGCCAGACAGGGGGCATTTACAATGAGCAGTTCTTC.

This clone was observed a handful of times. The chain links TRBV7-6 to TRBJ2-7, with a weak D call TRBD2 (5 bases). Germline V lookup: CDR1 SGHVS, CDR2 FNYEAQ. The CDR3 covers 14 residues. V was cut by 5 bases and J by 5 bases, with 16 bases left in between. CDR3: CASSPFPEVHEQYF. Written as DNA, the CDR3 is TGTGCCAGCAGCCCTTTCCCGGAGGTCCACGAGCAGTACTTC.

This clone came up a few times. Compared with germline, one end of the junction differs, possibly owing to a read error. The chain combines TRBV7-2 with TRBJ2-1; perhaps TRBD2 as D (7 bases). Germline CDR1 and CDR2: SGHTA and FQGNSA. The CDR3 extends over 15 amino acids. The CDR3 here is CASTLQDGGGDEQFF. The CDR3 DNA reads as TGTGCCAGCACCTTACAGGATGGGGGGGGCGATGAGCAGTTCTTC.